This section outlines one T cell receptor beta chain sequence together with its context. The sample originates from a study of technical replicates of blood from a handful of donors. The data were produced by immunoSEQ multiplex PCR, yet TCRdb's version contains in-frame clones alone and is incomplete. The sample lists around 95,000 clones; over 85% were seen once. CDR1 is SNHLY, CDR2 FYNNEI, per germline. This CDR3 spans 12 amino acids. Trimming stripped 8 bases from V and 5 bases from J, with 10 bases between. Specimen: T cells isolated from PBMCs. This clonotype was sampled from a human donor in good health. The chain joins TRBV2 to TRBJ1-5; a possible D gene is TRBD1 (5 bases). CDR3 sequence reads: CASAGNDQPQHF. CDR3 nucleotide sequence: TGTGCCAGCGCAGGGAACGATCAGCCCCAGCATTTT. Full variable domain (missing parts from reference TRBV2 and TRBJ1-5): EPEVTQTPSHQVTQMGQEVILRCVPISNHLYFYWYRQILGQKVEFLVSFYNNEISEKSEIFDDQFSVERPDGSNFTLKIRSTKLEDSAMYFCASAGNDQPQHFGDGTRLSIL.